The 9 T cell receptor beta chains below all came from one sample that was sequenced in a study of CDR3 diversity in severe acne (dated by TCRdb to about 2019). Preparation of the library involved PCR. Sequencing was carried out with an Illumina HiSeq 2000. TCRdb cleaned the public reads at Q25 with fastp, built clones with MiXCR and kept in-frame beta chains. CDR3 protein duplicates are merged, each entry listing the most common genes and DNA. The sample contains roughly 79,000 distinct CDR3 sequences, about half of them found a single time. The ten largest clones represent roughly 11% of the sample. Sequenced input: blood. The receptors stem from a male donor with severe acne vulgaris.

Ten or more counts support this clonotype. This chain connects TRBV7-9 to TRBJ2-7, with 9 bases lining up with TRBD2. V was pared by 6 bases and J by 5 bases, with 5 bases of the junction left unmatched. Germline V gene sequence: CDR1 SEHNR, CDR2 FQNEAQ (reference sequence). There are 13 residues in the CDR3. CDR3 sequence: CASRPPSGDEQYF. For the CDR3, the DNA is TGTGCCAGCAGACCTCCTAGCGGGGACGAGCAGTACTTC.

Only a few counts were recorded for this clonotype. V usage is TRBV15 and J usage is TRBJ1-3; D perhaps matches TRBD1 (5 bases). This CDR3 comprises 17 residues. Deletions cut 4 bases from V and 2 bases from J, with 18 bases between. Germline assignment: CDR1 LNHNV and CDR2 YYDKDF (reference sequence). CDR3 amino acids: CATSTYTFGRAGNTIYF. The CDR3 region has the DNA TGTGCCACCAGCACTTACACCTTCGGCAGGGCTGGAAACACCATATATTTT.

The V gene is TRBV7-2, the J gene TRBJ2-7; 12 nucleotides match TRBD2. With 4 bases clipped from V and 3 bases from J, the junction kept 4 bases outside the gene matches. The CDR3 totals 15 residues. Germline V CDR1 and CDR2: SGHTA, FQGNSA. The CDR3, as DNA: TGTGCCAGCAGCTCCGGGACTAGCGGGTTCTACGAGCAGTACTTC. Amino acids: CASSSGTSGFYEQYF. The full variable domain, with the rest looked up from reference TRBV7-2 and TRBJ2-7, is GAGVSQSPSNKVTEKGKDVELRCDPISGHTALYWYRQSLGQGLEFLIYFQGNSAPDKSGLPSDRFSAERTGGSVSTLTIQRTQQEDSAVYLCASSSGTSGFYEQYFGPGTRLTVT.

The chain employs TRBV16 and TRBJ2-7, with TRBD2 matching over 11 bases. Trimming cost V 4 bases and J 2 bases; bases outside gene matches: 22. Germline V CDR1 and CDR2: KGHSY, FQNENV. This CDR3 is built from 21 residues. The CDR3 bases are TGTGCCAGCAGCCCGAATTACCTGACAGGCACAGGACTAGCGGGTCCCTACGAGCAGTACTTC. Residues: CASSPNYLTGTGLAGPYEQYF.

This clonotype was detected ten times or more. The V gene is TRBV30, the J gene TRBJ2-3, with 7 bases matching TRBD1. CDR1 and CDR2 from the germline V gene are GTSNPN and SVGIG (reference sequence). After removal of 2 bases from V and 1 base from J, the junction contained 6 bases not matched to a gene. CDR3 size: 15 residues. The CDR3 coding sequence is TGTGCCTGGAGTATTAGGGGGCTTGGCACAGATACGCAGTATTTT. As protein: CAWSIRGLGTDTQYF. The full variable domain, in which reference TRBV30 and TRBJ2-3 provide the parts outside the CDR3, is SQTIHQWPATLVQPVGSPLSLECTVEGTSNPNLYWYRQAAGRGLQLLFYSVGIGQISSEVPQNLSASRPQDRQFILSSKKLLLSDSGFYLCAWSIRGLGTDTQYFGPGTRLTVL.

CDR3 DNA sequence: TGTGCCACCAGTGACCCGGGACGGGACTATGGCTACACCTTC. Its translation: CATSDPGRDYGYTF. J is TRBJ1-2 and V is TRBV24-1, with D perhaps TRBD1 (5 bases). Germline values: CDR1 KGHDR, CDR2 SFDVKD. This CDR3 is 14 amino acids long. Between the trimmed V and J ends, which lost 4 bases and 3 bases, there was a span of 11 bases.

This clonotype is medium-sized in the sample. The chain employs TRBV20-1 and TRBJ2-3; possible D gene TRBD2, 6 bases. Per germline, CDR1 DFQATT and CDR2 SNEGSKA (reference sequence). This CDR3 contains 12 residues. Here the CDR3 DNA reads TGCAGCAGCGGGCCCCGCACAGATACGCAGTATTTT. Protein: CSSGPRTDTQYF.

This clonotype counts as medium-sized. The chain employs TRBV12-3 or TRBV12-4 and TRBJ2-7; the match to TRBD2 covers 9 bases. The ends lost 4 bases at V and 2 bases at J; junction bases unmatched: 6. This CDR3 is 15 amino acids long. Here the CDR3 reads CASSWGAGGAYEQYF. Written as DNA, the CDR3 is TGTGCCAGCAGTTGGGGAGCGGGAGGAGCCTACGAGCAGTACTTC.

This chain links TRBV15 with TRBJ2-5, with 7 bases identical to TRBD2. V was pared by 3 bases and J by 4 bases, with 8 bases of the junction left unmatched. This CDR3 region has 15 residues. CDR1 is LNHNV, CDR2 YYDKDF, per germline (reference sequence). The CDR3 nucleotides are TGTGCCACCAGCAGTGAGCGCCCGGGAGGAGAGACCCAGTACTTC. It translates to CATSSERPGGETQYF. The full variable domain, its missing parts supplied by reference TRBV15 and TRBJ2-5, is DAMVIQNPRYQVTQFGKPVTLSCSQTLNHNVMYWYQQKSSQAPKLLFHYYDKDFNNEADTPDNFQSRRPNTSFCFLDIRSPGLGDTAMYLCATSSERPGGETQYFGPGTRLLVL.